This is a list of T cell receptor beta chains from one sample in a study of vaccination and CD4 T cells after COVID-19. Each CDR3 protein is one row after TCRdb ran MiXCR on the PCR reads. This table holds tens of thousands of distinct CDR3 sequences, around 30% found once. These TCRs are of unknown antigen specificity. The sample consisted of CD4+ T cells from blood, cultured in vitro, taken about 7 months after SARS-CoV-2 vaccination. These receptors came from a human donor who had recovered from COVID-19. Both conserved end residues are part of each CDR3. D genes are given only for firm matches. Where a row states a size, it is once, few, many or the class of an expanded clone; other rows omit it.

j_call	clone_size	d_call	v_call	cdr3_nt	cdr3_aa
TRBJ2-5	few	TRBD2	TRBV6-5	TGTGCCAGCAGTTATTACAGGGCTAGCGGGAGGGCTGAGTACTTC	CASSYYRASGRAEYF
TRBJ2-3	-	TRBD2	TRBV4-2	TGTGCCAGCAGCCAAGGACTAGCGGGAGGGCCTAGCACAGATACGCAGTATTTT	CASSQGLAGGPSTDTQYF
TRBJ2-1	few	TRBD1	TRBV6-4	TGTGCCAGCAGTGTGCAGGGGGACAGCTACAATGAGCAGTTCTTC	CASSVQGDSYNEQFF
TRBJ2-7	few	TRBD2	TRBV20-1	TGCAGTGCTAGGGGGTTTACTAGCGGCTACGAGCAGTACTTC	CSARGFTSGYEQYF
TRBJ2-7	-	-	TRBV7-2	TGTGCCAGCAGCTTAACTTATGAATCCTACGAGCAGTACTTC	CASSLTYESYEQYF
TRBJ2-5	few	TRBD2	TRBV20-1	TGCAGTGCTAGCCCGACTAGCGGGAAAATGAGAGAGACCCAGTACTTC	CSASPTSGKMRETQYF
TRBJ1-2	medium-sized	TRBD1	TRBV7-9	TGTGCCAGCAGCTCTCCGGGACAGGGGATTGGCTACACCTTC	CASSSPGQGIGYTF
TRBJ2-7	-	-	TRBV1	TGCACCAGCAGCCATGTTACTCCGGGACAGGCTATGTACGAGCAGTACTTC	CTSSHVTPGQAMYEQYF
TRBJ1-5	once	-	TRBV2	TGTGCCAGCAGTGACCCGACAGGTTTCCAGCCCCAGCATTTT	CASSDPTGFQPQHF
TRBJ2-7	-	-	TRBV28	TGTGCCAGCAGACCTGGACAGTTTTCCTACGAGCAGTACTTC	CASRPGQFSYEQYF
TRBJ2-1	-	TRBD2	TRBV20-1	TGCAGTGCAAGGACCGGGACTAGCGGGAGTTGGGAGCAGTTCTTC	CSARTGTSGSWEQFF